The T cell receptor (beta chain) described here comes from a study of blood T cell repertoires in COVID-19. Libraries were prepared by immunoSEQ multiplex PCR; TCRdb keeps only in-frame clonotypes and omits some of them. In the table there are tens of thousands of clones, around three quarters of which are singletons. The V gene lost 4 bases and the J gene lost 4 bases, with 16 bases spanning the gap. There are 16 residues in the CDR3. The germline V gene has CDR1 MNHEY and CDR2 SVGAGI. Sequencing input: peripheral blood. The rearrangement joins TRBV6-5 to TRBJ1-4; TRBD1 might be the D (6 bases). The source is a woman at least 80 years old with active or convalescent COVID-19. CDR3 sequence (DNA): TGTGCCAGCAGTTCTCGAGAGGACAGCTTTAATGAAAAACTGTTTTTT. Translation gives CASSSREDSFNEKLFF.